Sequencing of this T cell receptor beta chain was carried out in a study of blood T cell repertoires in COVID-19. Looking at the study overall: From the United States, Italy and Spain came samples of acute and convalescent COVID-19. PBMCs, B-cell-depleted T cells, or T cells were the source of the cDNA or gDNA that made up the material.

V gave up 5 bases and J gave up 8 bases, with 19 bases separating them. CDR3 length: 15 residues. Germline-derived CDR1 and CDR2 are GTSNPN and SVGIG (reference sequence). This clone was recorded only once. In the original workflow: From reference gene primer amplification, estimates of nucleated cell counts were derived. TCRdb's table, derived via immunoSEQ multiplex PCR, lists solely in-frame clones and lacks some. The D gene and trimming were derived from the DNA, and the V and J assignments and clone size from that table. The table records a few hundred thousand clones, 87% of them present only once.

The chain has TRBV30 and TRBJ1-6, with D possibly matching TRBD1 (5 bases). Sequencing was carried out using peripheral blood. This receptor was identified in a man aged 35 to 55 with active or convalescent COVID-19. The chain's CDR3 is CAWRGGPGKHSPLHF. CDR3 DNA sequence: TGTGCCTGGCGGGGGGGACCAGGGAAGCATTCACCCCTCCACTTT.